This is a list of T cell receptor beta chains from one sample in a study of response to subunit inactivated influenza vaccine. TCRdb ran MiXCR on the RT-PCR reads and lists one entry per CDR3 protein. The sample lists about 160,000 distinct CDR3 sequences, about 10% seen once, with about a third in the top ten. The specimen was CD8+ T cells sorted from PBMCs, collected around 25 months after vaccination. Every receptor here comes from a man between 45 and 75 years old who received an inactivated influenza vaccine. The CDR3 runs from the conserved cysteine through the conserved F or W. A D gene is named only where the DNA matches it firmly. Size tells how often a clone was seen (once, few, many) or the class of an expanded clone, and some rows leave it out.

j_call v_call d_call clone_size cdr3_aa cdr3_nt
TRBJ2-5 TRBV7-9 - few CASSYHQETQYF TGTGCCAGCAGCTATCATCAAGAGACCCAGTACTTC
TRBJ1-1 TRBV29-1 - many CSGSRWADLDTEAFF TGCAGCGGGTCACGTTGGGCGGACCTGGACACTGAAGCTTTCTTT
TRBJ2-2 TRBV24-1 - few CATSGSGDTGELFF TGTGCCACCAGTGGTTCAGGGGACACCGGGGAGCTGTTTTTT
TRBJ2-3 TRBV3-1 TRBD2 many CASSHFRTSGNGDTQYF TGTGCCAGCAGCCACTTTAGGACTAGCGGGAATGGAGATACGCAGTATTTT
TRBJ2-1 TRBV5-1 - - CASSLAPGVMFF TGCGCCAGCAGCTTGGCCCCGGGGGTGATGTTCTTC
TRBJ2-1 TRBV4-3 - - CASSQTGTVVNEQFF TGCGCCAGCAGCCAAACCGGGACGGTCGTTAATGAGCAGTTCTTC
TRBJ2-1 TRBV14 - - CASSQESYFNEQFF TGTGCCAGCAGCCAAGAATCGTACTTCAATGAGCAGTTCTTC
TRBJ1-1 TRBV4-3 - - CASSQDSLPNTEAFF TGCGCCAGCAGCCAAGATAGCCTCCCGAACACTGAAGCTTTCTTT
TRBJ2-3 TRBV5-1 TRBD2 few CASSFSGGAVTDTQYF TGCGCCAGCAGCTTTAGCGGGGGGGCCGTTACAGATACGCAGTATTTT
TRBJ1-4 TRBV6-5 - - CASSYAEAINEKLFF TGTGCCAGCAGTTACGCCGAGGCCATTAATGAAAAACTGTTTTTT
TRBJ2-7 TRBV4-3 - few CASSQDRASTYEQYF TGCGCCAGCAGCCAAGACAGGGCATCTACCTACGAGCAGTACTTC
TRBJ2-7 TRBV9 TRBD1 - CASSVGGTGYEQYF TGTGCCAGCAGCGTAGGAGGGACAGGTTACGAGCAGTACTTC
TRBJ2-1 TRBV4-3 - few CASSQEGLAYNEQFF TGCGCCAGCAGCCAAGAGGGACTGGCTTACAATGAGCAGTTCTTC
TRBJ2-1 TRBV12-3/TRBV12-4 - few CASNTAGSYNEQFF TGTGCCAGCAACACGGCGGGCTCCTACAATGAGCAGTTCTTC
TRBJ2-2 TRBV7-9 - few CASSYRTTGELFF TGTGCCAGCAGCTACCGGACAACCGGGGAGCTGTTTTTT
TRBJ2-7 TRBV28 - - CASRPTGDFSYEQYF TGTGCCAGCAGACCAACAGGAGACTTCTCCTACGAGCAGTACTTC
TRBJ2-7 TRBV4-1 TRBD1 - CASSLDPGQRLYEQYF TGCGCCAGCAGCCTTGACCCGGGACAGAGACTCTACGAGCAGTACTTC
TRBJ2-1 TRBV5-5 TRBD2 - CASSLVGLAGDNEQFF TGTGCCAGCAGCTTGGTGGGACTAGCGGGAGACAATGAGCAGTTCTTC
TRBJ2-2 TRBV5-5 - - CASHLRGELFF TGTGCCAGCCATCTCAGGGGGGAGCTGTTTTTT
TRBJ2-2 TRBV10-3 TRBD2 few CAISAPSGRKSGELFF TGTGCCATCAGTGCCCCTAGCGGGAGAAAATCCGGGGAGCTGTTTTTT
TRBJ2-2 TRBV29-1 - - CSVEQGLGLNTGELFF TGCAGCGTTGAACAAGGACTTGGCTTGAACACCGGGGAGCTGTTTTTT
TRBJ1-2 TRBV20-1 - - CSARGVDFHGYTF TGCAGTGCTAGAGGGGTGGATTTTCATGGCTACACCTTC
TRBJ2-1 TRBV20-1 - - CSASSGEQFF TGCAGTGCTAGTTCCGGGGAGCAGTTCTTC
TRBJ2-1 TRBV4-3 TRBD2 many CASSQVEGTSGLGNEQFF TGCGCCAGCAGCCAAGTCGAGGGGACTAGCGGGCTAGGCAATGAGCAGTTCTTC
TRBJ2-7 TRBV29-1 - many CSVVDLGRSYEQYF TGCAGCGTTGTGGATTTGGGCAGGAGCTACGAGCAGTACTTC
TRBJ2-4 TRBV29-1 TRBD2 - CSVETSGRAINIQYF TGCAGCGTTGAGACTAGCGGGAGGGCCATAAACATTCAGTACTTC
TRBJ1-6 TRBV15 - few CATSRDPRNNSPLHF TGTGCCACCAGCAGAGATCCTCGGAATAATTCACCCCTCCACTTT
TRBJ2-1 TRBV21-1 - - CASSKVKGDRGKSSYNEQFF TGTGCCAGCAGCAAAGTAAAGGGGGACAGGGGCAAAAGCTCCTACAATGAGCAGTTCTTC
TRBJ2-7 TRBV7-6 - - CASREGAGPHAYEQYF TGTGCCAGCAGAGAAGGGGCGGGCCCCCACGCCTACGAGCAGTACTTC
TRBJ2-7 TRBV4-2 - many CASSQAYEQYF TGTGCCAGCAGCCAAGCCTACGAGCAGTACTTC
TRBJ1-1 TRBV29-1 - - CSGRDTEAFF TGCAGCGGAAGGGACACTGAAGCTTTCTTT